This T cell receptor (beta chain) was retrieved from a study of cytomegalovirus exposure and HLA in healthy donors. Study conclusions and caveats: An ancestry cluster, one associated with Asian ancestry, reportedly showed fewer N-insertions than the approximately 670-donor mean in a later analysis. Per published reports, the classifier diagnosed cytomegalovirus status with high specificity and sensitivity.

The V gene end was trimmed by 1 base and the J gene end by 4 bases; junction bases not matched to a gene: 6. CDR3 size: 15 residues. Germline V lookup: CDR1 MDHEN, CDR2 SYDVKM. 60 Vbeta and 13 Jbeta primers were used in PCR. Authors' methods: Among the unique TCR beta chains that a later analysis counted, about 84 million in all, some 10 million were shared. The data were produced by immunoSEQ multiplex PCR, yet TCRdb's version contains in-frame clones alone and is incomplete. V, J and clone size derive from that table, while D and trimming were established from the DNA sequence. The sample lists about 79,000 clones; 60% to 80% were seen once. On this clone: Its antigen is unidentified.

This sequence joins TRBV28 and TRBJ1-1; 7 nucleotides agree with TRBD1. The TCR comes from a man in his fifties or sixties in good health and CMV-seronegative. Sequenced: PBMCs. The CDR3 region has the DNA TGTGCCAGCAGTTTATCCCGACAGGGCGGCACTGAAGCTTTCTTT. Translation gives CASSLSRQGGTEAFF. Drawing the rest from reference TRBV28 and TRBJ1-1, the complete variable domain is DVKVTQSSRYLVKRTGEKVFLECVQDMDHENMFWYRQDPGLGLRLIYFSYDVKMKEKGDIPEGYSVSREKKERFSLILESASTNQTSMYLCASSLSRQGGTEAFFGQGTRLTVV.